This TCR beta chain was sequenced for a study of T-cell memory formation after mild COVID-19. Study at large: Largely donor-specific TCR clusters were found. Study-level findings and limits: The SARS-CoV-2 specificity of second-wave clones reaching peak at day 37 remained unverified.

This clonotype came up many times. The antigen remains unidentified. CDR1 is SEHNR and CDR2 is FQNEAQ in the germline V gene (reference sequence). The CDR3 spans 13 residues. V was clipped by 3 bases and J by 6 bases, with 11 bases between them. UMIs and sample barcodes were carried by the TCR alpha and TCR beta cDNA libraries that 5'RACE produced using constant-segment primers. TCRdb re-called the 5' RACE reads with MiXCR, one entry per CDR3 protein. The sample comprises under 200,000 distinct CDR3 sequences, 13% of which are singletons, and 2.5% to 3.5% rests with the top ten. This clonotype originated in a man aged 18 to 30 who had mild COVID-19 (a few samples of this study predate the infection). Cell type and time point are not known. The sequenced sample was PBMCs or a T cell subset sorted from them (not recorded which). The V and J genes are TRBV7-9 and TRBJ1-1; the D is unclear. In DNA, the CDR3 is TGTGCCAGCAGCTTCCCCGGCACCCCTGAAGCTTTCTTT. It translates to CASSFPGTPEAFF. The entire variable domain, with the rest obtained from reference TRBV7-9 and TRBJ1-1, is as follows: DTGVSQNPRHKITKRGQNVTFRCDPISEHNRLYWYRQTLGQGPEFLTYFQNEAQLEKSRLLSDRFSAERPKGSFSTLEIQRTEQGDSAMYLCASSFPGTPEAFFGQGTRLTVV.